The 3 T cell receptor beta chains presented below share a single source sample, sequenced in a study of blood T cell repertoires in COVID-19. Method: immunoSEQ multiplex PCR; TCRdb's copy keeps in-frame clones and lacks some. The sample lists tens of thousands of clones; around 87% were seen once. Sequenced material: peripheral blood. Receptors were obtained from a man in his 70s with acute or convalescent COVID-19.

In this sample, this clone turned up a few times. The rearrangement uses TRBV3-1 (or the pseudogene TRBV3-2) and TRBJ2-3, with D possibly being TRBD2 (5 bases). The CDR3 is 15 amino acids. Per germline, CDR1 LGHDT and CDR2 YNNKEL (reference sequence). Trimming pared 5 bases from V and 2 bases from J, leaving 14 bases between. The CDR3 DNA sequence: TGTGCCAGCAGCTCACGGACTGGCTACACAGATACGCAGTATTTT. Translated: CASSSRTGYTDTQYF.

This clone was seen only a few times. CDR3 coding DNA: TGCGCCAGCAGTGATACAGGGGGCTCTGGAAACACCATATATTTT. The encoded protein is CASSDTGGSGNTIYF. The chain joins TRBV10-1 to TRBJ1-3; 8 bases map to TRBD1. After removal of 3 bases from V and 0 bases from J, the junction contained 1 base not matched to a gene. Germline V gene data show CDR1 as WNHNN and CDR2 as SYGVQD (reference sequence). The CDR3 covers 15 residues.

This CDR3 is CASSASGLADSYEQYF. CDR3 sequence (DNA): TGTGCCAGCAGCGCCTCGGGACTAGCGGATTCCTACGAGCAGTACTTC. The chain employs TRBV9 and TRBJ2-7, with 11 bases that match TRBD2. The germline CDR1 and CDR2 sequences are SGDLS and YYNGEE. CDR3 length: 16 residues. V shed 3 bases, J shed 1 base, and the junction held 6 bases outside the gene matches. The variable domain in full, completed from reference TRBV9 and TRBJ2-7, reads DSGVTQTPKHLITATGQRVTLRCSPRSGDLSVYWYQQSLDQGLQFLIQYYNGEERAKGNILERFSAQQFPDLHSELNLSSLELGDSALYFCASSASGLADSYEQYFGPGTRLTVT.